This entry describes one TCR beta chain. This clone has a handful of counts. No cognate antigen has been identified for it. The input lacks base qualities; no much larger clone sits a single base away. For CDR1 and CDR2, the germline V gene (reference sequence) lists WNHNN and SYGVQD. V is pared back by 0 bases and J by 1 base, with 6 bases lying between the germline termini. The CDR3 starts with the cysteine, ends with the phenylalanine, and has 14 residues. Just CDR3 DNA is preserved here, 42 bases in frame from base 1. A single peripheral blood draw of about 116 mL on average was collected from each donor into heparinised tubes. A BD FACSAria II and a panel including CD45RO, CCR7, CD25, CD127, CD95 and CD27 were used to sort naive, central memory, regulatory and stem cell-like memory CD4+ T cells. A purity above 95% was achieved for all sorted populations. Right away, PBMCs were isolated by Lymphoprep density gradient centrifugation and were stained directly, with no culture step. So that batch effects would be minimized, each experiment stained and sorted samples in pairs, pairing one healthy donor with one patient.

This sample is part of a study of beta chain features in type 1 diabetes (dated 2018 in TCRdb). Regarding the complete study: Mean age, gender distribution, total cell number and subset yield were not different between patients and healthy donors. Naive and central memory subsets were obtained from all 30 or so donors, but regulatory and stem cell-like memory subsets were isolated from only 8 patients and 8 healthy donors. In the study, TCRB repertoires of sorted circulating CD4+ T cell subsets from recently diagnosed type 1 diabetes patients were compared with those of matched healthy donors. A total of 100 million to 110 million sorted cells were examined across all samples, and a strong correlation was observed between cell number per subset and RNA yield. General conclusions and limits of the study: A moderate but significant shortening of TCRB CDR3 length was observed in type 1 diabetes patients in all four CD4+ subsets. At VDJ recombination sites, type 1 diabetes patients had fewer insertions and more deleted nucleotides, which implies abnormalities in thymic rearrangement. Because small numbers of individuals were included in the HLA sub-analyses, any influence of HLA type on TCRB rearrangement was left unresolved. Because cDNA rather than genomic DNA was sequenced, highly expressing activated cells could have been over-represented, although no difference in activation and CD3 levels was found between groups. Naive, central memory and regulatory TCRB repertoires appeared to be more similar among patients than among healthy donors. Shorter templates might have been favored by PCR, but patient and control samples were amplified and corrected together, so both groups would have been affected equally by any skew.

All of the isolated RNA was reverse transcribed with the High Capacity cDNA Reverse Transcription Kit, so expressed TCRB transcripts were sequenced. Naive, central memory and regulatory T cell samples underwent deep immunoSEQ sequencing, averaging about 3.3 million total reads per sample. Sorted cells were lysed in RLT buffer and RNA was extracted with DNase-treated RNeasy Micro or Mini kits, depending on cell number. To prevent cross-contamination, each cell subset was processed individually, whereas patient and healthy donor samples were processed jointly. TCRB sequences were amplified from cDNA with the immunoSEQ multiplex PCR, producing 87-bp fragments spanning the CDR3 region. Sequencing of the amplicons was performed on the Illumina HiSeq platform. Under the source paper's analysis protocol: PCR bias was corrected computationally using synthetic template baselines, and reads within Hamming distance 2 were collapsed, with unmergeable singletons discarded. By aligning reads against IMGT, V, D and J genes, CDR3 length, and insertions or deletions at six rearrangement sites were assigned. Within each subset, clonotype counts were normalized to sorted cell number, and only after that were true diversity and Gini coefficients computed with the tcR R package. Repertoire sharing was quantified using the overlap coefficient calculated on TCRB nucleotide sequences. TCRdb took this table from immuneACCESS and kept in-frame rearrangements with V and J called. Such tables lack part of the clones; where checked against another copy, unresolved V genes explain under half of the gap, and the rest is unexplained. Clonal size and the V and J genes are those of that table, whereas D and trimming came from the DNA. The sample table records about 220,000 clones; roughly 10% of these occur just once. The ten largest clones add up to less than 1.5% of the sample.

The chain uses TRBV10-1 and TRBJ1-1; there is no confident call for the D gene. The TCR was taken from a man between 18 and 29 years old in good health. The sequencing sample was made of central memory CD4+ T cells from blood. The nucleotide sequence is given as TGCGCCAGCAGTGAGTCAGGCCAGAACACTGAAGCTTTCTTT. Translated, it reads CASSESGQNTEAFF.